This TCR beta chain is from a study of neurological immune-mediated disorders. This CDR3 comprises 14 residues. Trimming cost V 0 bases and J 8 bases, with 12 bases left between them. CDR1 SGDLS and CDR2 YYNGEE come from the germline V gene. The making of cDNA relied on 5'RACE with 10-nucleotide random UMIs. Over 180 million TCR-beta sequences, together covering 15-18 subjects, were produced by every individual sequencing run that was carried out. TCRdb called the 5' RACE reads again in MiXCR, with one record for every CDR3 protein. This sample yields 90,000 to 150,000 distinct CDR3 sequences, of which roughly 3.2% are seen a single time; 1.3% belongs to the top ten. Many counts were recorded for this clonotype. Antigen unknown. Study-level points and caveats: The study found no CDR3 amino acid sequences shared by expanded clones across subjects, suggesting private repertoires in all groups.

The sequenced sample consisted of PBMCs. The clonotype comes from a woman aged 30 to 39 with multiple sclerosis. V usage is TRBV9 and J usage is TRBJ1-3, with D possibly being TRBD1 (5 bases). Written as DNA, the CDR3 is TGTGCCAGCAGCGTAGGGGGCTCTGCGGACACCATATATTTT. Encoded protein: CASSVGGSADTIYF.